The T cell receptor (beta chain) under discussion was sequenced for a study of OX40 agonist ivuxolimab in advanced cancers. Study at large: Ivuxolimab was delivered to patients intravenously every 2 weeks at doses spanning 0.01 to 10 mg/kg. In three patients, partial responses were observed, one with hepatocellular carcinoma and two with cutaneous melanoma. Study results and caveats: Doses of 0.1 to 3.0 mg/kg were accompanied by clonal expansion of CD4+ and CD8+ blood T cells by week 6.

CDR1 is SSHAT and CDR2 is FNYEAQ in the germline V gene (reference sequence). V dropped 6 bases and J dropped 2 bases, with 10 bases sitting between them. This CDR3 is 13 amino acids long. Patients with autoimmune history or systemic immunosuppression were excluded. Note on this clone: Its matching antigen is unknown.

Clones were read by immunoSEQ multiplex PCR, and TCRdb kept only the in-frame ones, dropping some. The repertoire holds 55,000 to 75,000 clones, roughly 82% seen once, with 11% in the top ten. This material consisted of CD4+ or CD8+ T cells sorted from blood, taken in a trial of the OX40 agonist ivuxolimab. The V gene is TRBV7-7, the J gene TRBJ2-5; D gene ambiguous. This clonotype was sampled from an adult with an advanced solid tumor such as melanoma, head and neck, liver or kidney cancer. In DNA, the CDR3 is TGTGCCAGCAGTTTGATGAGGCAAGAGACCCAGTACTTC. It is translated as CASSLMRQETQYF.